Shown below are 9 T cell receptor beta chains from a single sample sequenced in a study of T and B cells in COVID-19 patients. Each TRB amplification used roughly 220-550 ng of genomic DNA from blood. TRB rearrangements were amplified by multiplex PCR with BIOMED2 TRB-A/B primers. One entry per CDR3 protein, called by TCRdb with MiXCR from the multiplex PCR reads. The sample holds 14,000 or so distinct CDR3 sequences, about 30% seen once. Input material: blood. These TCRs come from a human donor who had recovered from COVID-19.

The rearrangement joins TRBV6-1 to TRBJ2-7; 9 bases fit TRBD2. Germline V lookup: CDR1 MNHNS, CDR2 SASEGT. Unmatched junction bases numbered 10, after V lost 4 bases and J lost 0 bases. The CDR3 has 17 amino acids. As DNA, the CDR3 is TGTGCCAGCAGTGGGCGACTAGCGGAAAAGAGCTCCTACGAGCAGTACTTC. It codes for CASSGRLAEKSSYEQYF.

This clonotype was counted once. This may be a read error, as it is one base from a much larger clone. The gene calls are TRBV19 and TRBJ2-1, with unresolved D. The V gene lost 11 bases and the J gene lost 10 bases, with 15 bases spanning the gap. CDR1 is LNHDA, CDR2 SQIVND, per germline (reference sequence). The CDR3 spans 11 residues. The CDR3 spells CAWSVGFEQFF. CDR3 bases: TGTGCCTGGAGTGTGGGATTCGAGCAGTTCTTC.

Only a few counts were recorded for this clonotype. The V call is TRBV19, the J call TRBJ1-1, with 7 bases aligning to TRBD1. The J segment lost 2 bases and the V segment lost 7 bases, leaving 7 bases of the junction unmatched. The CDR3 has 14 residues. Looked up from germline, CDR1 is LNHDA and CDR2 is SQIVND (reference sequence). Written as DNA, the CDR3 is TGTGCCAGTAACCTCAGACAGGGTAACACTGAAGCTTTCTTT. Translating it yields CASNLRQGNTEAFF.

Only a few counts were recorded for this clonotype. The V call is TRBV12-3 or TRBV12-4, the J call TRBJ2-2; D perhaps matches TRBD2 (5 bases). The ends were cut back, 5 bases at V and 3 bases at J, with 10 bases in the middle. This CDR3 contains 14 residues. The CDR3 protein is CASSRGFDTGELFF. The CDR3 nucleotides read TGTGCCAGCAGTCGGGGATTCGACACCGGGGAGCTGTTTTTT.

The genes are TRBV12-3 or TRBV12-4 and TRBJ2-7; TRBD1 aligns across 8 bases. The junction had 8 bases not matched to a gene; V was cut back by 6 bases and J by 4 bases. The CDR3 loop spans 14 amino acids. CDR3 amino acids: CASSPRYRGYEQYF. The CDR3 DNA reads as TGTGCCAGCAGCCCCCGGTACAGGGGGTACGAGCAGTACTTC.

The chain combines TRBV7-2 with TRBJ2-5, with TRBD1 matching over 8 bases. The germline V gene encodes CDR1 SGHTA and CDR2 FQGNSA. This CDR3 has 16 residues. J was trimmed by 3 bases and V by 5 bases; bases with no gene match: 11. Here the CDR3 reads CASSKDPGTGEETQYF. CDR3 bases: TGTGCCAGCAGCAAGGACCCCGGGACAGGTGAAGAGACCCAGTACTTC.

This clonotype was detected a few times. The chain carries TRBV27 and TRBJ1-5; D not certain. This CDR3 has 13 residues. Germline V gene sequence: CDR1 MNHEY, CDR2 SMNVEV (reference sequence). V lost 3 bases, J lost 7 bases, and 10 bases lay in between. The CDR3 reads CASSFRKEQPQHF. DNA of the CDR3: TGTGCCAGCAGTTTCAGGAAGGAACAGCCCCAGCATTTT.

This chain links TRBV6-1 with TRBJ1-2, with D unclear. Between the trimmed V and J ends, which lost 10 bases and 4 bases, there was a span of 13 bases. The germline gives CDR1 MNHNS, CDR2 SASEGT. CDR3 length equals 12 residues. The CDR3 nucleotides read TGTGCCACAAAAAACAGCGCCTATGGCTACACCTTC. Translated: CATKNSAYGYTF.

This clonotype turned up a few times. The chain carries TRBV5-1 and TRBJ1-4, with a weak D call TRBD1 (6 bases). The CDR3 consists of 14 residues. With 4 bases removed from V and 8 bases from J, the gap between germline ends came to 15 bases. The germline CDR1 and CDR2 sequences are SGHRS and YFSETQ. CDR3 bases: TGCGCCAGCAGCCCGGACAGTAGGTGGGAAAAACTGTTTTTT. It encodes CASSPDSRWEKLFF.